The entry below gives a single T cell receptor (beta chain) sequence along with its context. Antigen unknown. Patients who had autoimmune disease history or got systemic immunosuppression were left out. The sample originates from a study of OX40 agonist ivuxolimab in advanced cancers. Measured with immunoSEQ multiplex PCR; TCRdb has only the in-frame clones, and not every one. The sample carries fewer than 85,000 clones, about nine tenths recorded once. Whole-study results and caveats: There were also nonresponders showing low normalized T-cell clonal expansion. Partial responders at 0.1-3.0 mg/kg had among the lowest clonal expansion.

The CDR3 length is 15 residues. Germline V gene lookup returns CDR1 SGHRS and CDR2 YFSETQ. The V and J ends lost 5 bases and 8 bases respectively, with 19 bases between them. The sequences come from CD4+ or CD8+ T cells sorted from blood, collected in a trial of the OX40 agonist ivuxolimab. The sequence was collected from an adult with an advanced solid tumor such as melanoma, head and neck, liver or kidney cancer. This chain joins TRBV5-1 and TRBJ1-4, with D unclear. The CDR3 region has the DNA TGCGCCAGCAGGTTTGTCCCCGGGGAGGCCGAAAAACTGTTTTTT. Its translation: CASRFVPGEAEKLFF.